The 31 T cell receptor beta chains below come from one sample, sequenced in a study of T-cell memory formation after mild COVID-19 (dated by TCRdb to the early 2020s). Library preparation employed 5' RACE. Sequencer: Illumina NovaSeq 6000. The public reads were quality trimmed at Q25 with fastp and then assembled into clones with MiXCR by TCRdb, keeping productive beta chains. Each CDR3 protein appears once, grouped with its most common genes and DNA. For this sample there are around 340,000 distinct CDR3 sequences; about 15% appear just once. The ten largest clones add up to around a fifth of the sample. The sample consisted of PBMCs or a T cell subset sorted from them (not recorded which). The origin of the receptors is a man between 18 and 29 years old who had mild COVID-19 (a few samples of this study predate the infection). The sample titles of this study are shuffled in the database, so cell type and time point are left out; the donor was told from shared clones.

The CDR3, as DNA: TGTGCCAGCAGTTACTCTCCGGTCCCGAACACTGAAGCTTTCTTT. The encoded protein is CASSYSPVPNTEAFF. The rearrangement uses TRBV6-5 and TRBJ1-1; D is unresolved. With 0 bases removed from V and 1 base from J, the gap between germline ends came to 9 bases. Per germline, CDR1 MNHEY and CDR2 SVGAGI. This CDR3 spans 15 amino acids.

This clonotype was seen many times. V usage is TRBV12-3 or TRBV12-4 and J usage is TRBJ1-5; D possibly corresponds to TRBD1 (5 bases). V lost 0 bases, J lost 7 bases, and 13 bases lay in between. The CDR3 has 15 residues. CDR3 sequence (DNA): TGTGCCAGCAGTTTAGCGCTCTCCGAGGGGCAGCCCCAGCATTTT. Encoded protein: CASSLALSEGQPQHF.

The chain joins TRBV24-1 to TRBJ2-1; 13 bases are a match to TRBD2. Germline assignment: CDR1 KGHDR and CDR2 SFDVKD. CDR3 length: 15 amino acids. After removal of 5 bases from V and 8 bases from J, the junction contained 5 bases not matched to a gene. In DNA, the CDR3 is TGTGCCACCAGTGTCGGACTAGCGGGGGACTATGAGCAGTTCTTC. It codes for CATSVGLAGDYEQFF.

This clonotype was recorded many times. This chain links TRBV11-2 with TRBJ2-5; D is perhaps TRBD1 (6 bases). Germline CDR1 is SGHAT and CDR2 is FQNNGV. The CDR3 loop spans 15 amino acids. Deletions cut 1 base from V and 4 bases from J, with 13 bases between. DNA of the CDR3: TGTGCCAGCAGCTTAGGCGACAGGCTCCTAGAGACCCAGTACTTC. It specifies CASSLGDRLLETQYF.

The chain employs TRBV7-2 and TRBJ1-1; possibly TRBD1 for D (5 bases). CDR3 size: 14 residues. CDR1 is SGHTA and CDR2 is FQGNSA in the germline V gene. Trimming pared 2 bases from V and 6 bases from J, leaving 13 bases between. In DNA form, the CDR3 reads TGTGCCAGCAGCTTATCCCTGTGGGGGGCTGAAGCTTTCTTT. Its translation: CASSLSLWGAEAFF.

There are a few counts of this clonotype. This sequence joins TRBV5-1 and TRBJ2-2, with 8 positions matching TRBD2. V was pared by 2 bases and J by 0 bases, with 9 bases of the junction left unmatched. This CDR3 is 18 amino acids long. Per the germline V gene, CDR1 is SGHRS and CDR2 is YFSETQ. Here the CDR3 reads CASSFLGGGHSNTGELFF. CDR3 in DNA: TGCGCCAGCAGCTTCCTTGGCGGGGGGCACTCGAACACCGGGGAGCTGTTTTTT.

This chain links TRBV4-3 with TRBJ1-1; D is uncertain. Trimming took off 0 bases at V and 6 bases at J, with 17 bases between the two ends. The CDR3 runs to 16 residues. Germline-derived CDR1 and CDR2 are LGHNA and YSLEER. CDR3 DNA: TGCGCCAGCAGCCAAGATCTTGAAGGCCCCTACGCTGAAGCTTTCTTT. Translating gives CASSQDLEGPYAEAFF.

This chain joins TRBV6-5 and TRBJ1-4; D gene ambiguous. V was trimmed by 0 bases and J by 7 bases, leaving 12 bases between them. CDR3 size: 15 residues. Germline-derived CDR1 and CDR2 are MNHEY and SVGAGI. CDR3 nucleotides: TGTGCCAGCAGTTACTCTGGAACCCTAATTGAAAAACTGTTTTTT. Amino acids: CASSYSGTLIEKLFF.

This chain joins TRBV4-1 and TRBJ2-7; D gene ambiguous. From germline, CDR1 is MGHRA and CDR2 YSYEKL. V was clipped by 6 bases and J by 1 base, with 13 bases between them. This CDR3 spans 14 amino acids. DNA for the CDR3: TGCGCCAGCAGTAACCGGGCCCCGTCCTACGAGCAGTACTTC. Translating it yields CASSNRAPSYEQYF.

This clonotype was detected a few times. This chain joins TRBV5-6 and TRBJ2-7; D gene uncertain. The germline CDR1 and CDR2 sequences are SGHDT and YYEEEE. Trimming stripped 1 base from V and 0 bases from J, with 11 bases between. The CDR3 consists of 15 residues. For the CDR3, the DNA is TGTGCCAGCAGCTTGCTAGGCAGGAGCTCCTACGAGCAGTACTTC. Encoded protein: CASSLLGRSSYEQYF.

There are a few counts of this clonotype. This chain connects TRBV6-1 to TRBJ1-6; no clear D. The CDR3 has 13 residues. Germline assignment: CDR1 MNHNS and CDR2 SASEGT. The ends were cut back, 8 bases at V and 5 bases at J, with 10 bases in the middle. CDR3 bases: TGTGCCAGCCGTGGGCGTCATAATTCACCCCTCCACTTT. Translation gives CASRGRHNSPLHF.

In its sample, this clonotype was seen a few times. The chain carries TRBV6-5 and TRBJ1-1; 11 nucleotides align to TRBD1. This CDR3 contains 14 residues. J gave up 3 bases and V 7 bases, and 4 bases lay outside the gene matches. Germline V gene data show CDR1 as MNHEY and CDR2 as SVGAGI. CDR3 nucleotides: TGTGCCAGCAACGAGGACAGGGGGCACACTGAAGCTTTCTTT. It yields the protein CASNEDRGHTEAFF.

This clonotype was detected ten times or more. The J gene is TRBJ2-2, the V gene TRBV7-2, with TRBD1 matching over 7 bases. The germline V gene has CDR1 SGHTA and CDR2 FQGNSA. The V gene end was trimmed by 5 bases and the J gene end by 1 base; junction bases not matched to a gene: 7. There are 16 residues in the CDR3. DNA of the CDR3: TGTGCCAGCAGCAAAGCTAGACAGGGGAACACCGGGGAGCTGTTTTTT. It is translated as CASSKARQGNTGELFF.

This clonotype has at least ten counts. V usage is TRBV10-1 and J usage is TRBJ2-3; perhaps TRBD2 as D (6 bases). Germline loops: CDR1 WNHNN, CDR2 SYGVQD (reference sequence). With 3 bases removed from V and 3 bases from J, the gap between germline ends came to 13 bases. CDR3 length equals 15 residues. CDR3 region: CASSDRGTYTDTQYF. The CDR3 DNA is TGCGCCAGCAGTGACCGGGGGACCTATACAGATACGCAGTATTTT.

The V call is TRBV7-2, the J call TRBJ2-5; TRBD2 aligns across 13 bases. CDR3 length: 15 amino acids. J was trimmed by 7 bases and V by 4 bases; bases with no gene match: 6. CDR1 SGHTA and CDR2 FQGNSA come from the germline V gene. CDR3 nucleotide sequence: TGTGCCAGCAGCTCAACTAGCGGGGGGGCCGGGACCCAGTACTTC. Translation gives CASSSTSGGAGTQYF.

As to this clonotype: Its ends do not fully match the called genes, so a read error is possible. The gene calls are TRBV4-3 and TRBJ2-2; D may be TRBD1 or TRBD2 (5 bases each). This CDR3 spans 16 amino acids. The germline CDR1 and CDR2 sequences are LGHNA and YSLEER. CDR3 sequence reads: CASSQDTYRPTGELIF. The CDR3 nucleotides read TGCGCCAGCAGCCAAGATACCTACAGGCCAACCGGGGAGCTGATTTTT.

V usage is TRBV5-1 and J usage is TRBJ2-3, with TRBD2 as a possible D gene (6 bases). CDR1 and CDR2 (germline): SGHRS, YFSETQ. Trimming stripped 1 base from V and 6 bases from J, with 9 bases between. The length of the CDR3 is 13 residues. Written as DNA, the CDR3 is TGCGCCAGCAGCTTGACTAGCTCGGATACGCAGTATTTT. Its protein product is CASSLTSSDTQYF. The variable domain in full, completed from reference TRBV5-1 and TRBJ2-3, reads KAGVTQTPRYLIKTRGQQVTLSCSPISGHRSVSWYQQTPGQGLQFLFEYFSETQRNKGNFPGRFSGRQFSNSRSEMNVSTLELGDSALYLCASSLTSSDTQYFGPGTRLTVL.

This clonotype turned up a few times. The genes are TRBV7-2 and TRBJ2-3, with D unresolved. V lost 3 bases to trimming and J lost 10 bases, with 8 bases between them. CDR1 is SGHTA, CDR2 FQGNSA, per germline. The CDR3 is made up of 11 amino acids. The CDR3 DNA is TGTGCCAGCAGCTTCGACTTTGCGCAGTATTTT. Translated, it gives CASSFDFAQYF.

The V gene is TRBV6-6, the J gene TRBJ1-4; D ambiguous. Germline values: CDR1 MNHNY, CDR2 SVGAGI (reference sequence). The CDR3 has 15 amino acids. V was clipped by 2 bases and J by 5 bases, with 12 bases between them. The CDR3, as DNA: TGTGCCAGCAGTTACCTCGGCGGAGGGAATGAAAAACTGTTTTTT. Amino acid sequence: CASSYLGGGNEKLFF.

V usage is TRBV5-5 and J usage is TRBJ1-6, with 8 bases matching TRBD1. Germline-derived CDR1 and CDR2 are SGHKS and YYEKEE (reference sequence). This CDR3 contains 14 residues. Trimming at V came to 4 bases and at J to 8 bases, leaving 5 bases not matched to a gene. CDR3 region: CASSEGTGHSPLHF. The CDR3 nucleotides read TGTGCCAGCAGCGAAGGGACAGGACATTCACCCCTCCACTTT.

The CDR3 DNA is TGTGCCAGCAGCCCCCAACCGGCGGGGGGGCAGGAGACCCAGTACTTC. Its protein is CASSPQPAGGQETQYF. This chain joins TRBV9 and TRBJ2-5, with 9 bases aligning to TRBD2. In germline, CDR1 is SGDLS, CDR2 YYNGEE. The CDR3 extends over 16 amino acids. Unmatched junction bases numbered 12, after V lost 4 bases and J lost 5 bases.

This clonotype was seen repeatedly, ten times or more. The chain carries TRBV5-1 and TRBJ1-5; D not certain. Germline values: CDR1 SGHRS, CDR2 YFSETQ. This CDR3 has 15 amino acids. V was clipped by 2 bases and J by 1 base, with 10 bases between them. CDR3 DNA sequence: TGCGCCAGCAGCTTAGTATCACCAAGCAATCAGCCCCAGCATTTT. Protein product: CASSLVSPSNQPQHF.

The table lists this clonotype with a few counts. This chain joins TRBV12-3 or TRBV12-4 and TRBJ2-7; possible D gene TRBD2, 7 bases. Between the trimmed V and J ends, which lost 6 bases and 5 bases, there was a span of 20 bases. The CDR3 contains 15 residues. CDR3 sequence reads: CASSLGAGEGDEQYV. In DNA, the CDR3 is TGTGCCAGCAGCCTTGGGGCAGGGGAGGGCGACGAGCAGTACGTC.

The V call is TRBV5-1, the J call TRBJ2-1; D possibly uses TRBD1 or TRBD2 (5 bases each). V was cut by 6 bases and J by 2 bases, with 15 bases left in between. CDR1 SGHRS and CDR2 YFSETQ come from the germline V gene. CDR3 length: 15 amino acids. CDR3 residues: CASIVGEGPYNEQFF. CDR3 in DNA: TGCGCCAGCATTGTCGGAGAGGGGCCCTACAATGAGCAGTTCTTC.

This clonotype was seen repeatedly, ten times or more. This chain links TRBV11-2 with TRBJ1-1, with D unresolved. Germline CDR1 SGHAT, CDR2 FQNNGV. This CDR3 contains 15 residues. V was trimmed by 1 base and J by 8 bases, leaving 17 bases between them. DNA of the CDR3: TGTGCCAGCAGCTTAGGTTCGGCTCCCGACCGAGAAGCTTTCTTT. Translated, it gives CASSLGSAPDREAFF.

This clonotype was recorded many times. The rearrangement uses TRBV7-2 and TRBJ2-3; no clear D. Germline CDR1 is SGHTA and CDR2 is FQGNSA. V was trimmed by 0 bases and J by 3 bases, leaving 13 bases between them. The CDR3 is made up of 16 amino acids. CDR3 DNA sequence: TGTGCCAGCAGCTTAGCGCTCCGGGTGGGGACAGATACGCAGTATTTT. Amino acids: CASSLALRVGTDTQYF.

The sample holds a few counts of this clonotype. The chain is built from TRBV12-3 or TRBV12-4 and TRBJ1-1; weak D call: TRBD1 (5 bases). V lost 8 bases to trimming and J lost 8 bases, with 24 bases between them. The CDR3 contains 15 residues. CDR3 sequence reads: CASSLGPGPVSEAFF. For the CDR3, the DNA is TGTGCCAGCTCACTGGGGCCGGGACCCGTATCGGAAGCTTTCTTT.

The chain recombines TRBV4-2 with TRBJ2-5, with 9 bases lining up with TRBD1. This CDR3 is 16 amino acids long. The V segment lost 1 base and the J segment 3 bases; nucleotides outside the gene matches: 6. Germline V gene data show CDR1 as LGHNA and CDR2 as YNFKEQ. This CDR3 is CASSQASTGGEETQYF. In DNA, the CDR3 is TGTGCCAGCAGCCAAGCTTCGACAGGGGGGGAAGAGACCCAGTACTTC.

This sequence joins TRBV7-9 and TRBJ1-6; no clear D. V was pared by 2 bases and J by 5 bases, with 10 bases between. The germline CDR1 and CDR2 sequences are SEHNR and FQNEAQ (reference sequence). This CDR3 is 15 amino acids long. The CDR3: CASSLRELNNSPLHF. In DNA, the CDR3 is TGTGCCAGCAGCTTAAGGGAATTAAATAATTCACCCCTCCACTTT.

The chain recombines TRBV7-3 with TRBJ2-5; 7 nucleotides match TRBD2. CDR1 and CDR2 (germline): SGHTA, FQGTGA. The CDR3 length is 13 residues. With 2 bases clipped from V and 10 bases from J, the junction kept 7 bases outside the gene matches. This CDR3 is CASSLDPAGDQYF. CDR3 sequence (DNA): TGTGCCAGCAGCTTAGACCCCGCGGGGGACCAGTACTTC.

This clonotype has just a few counts. This CDR3 is CASSRTTENTEAFF. CDR3 in DNA: TGCGCCAGCAGCCGTACGACGGAGAACACTGAAGCTTTCTTT. The chain is built from TRBV5-1 and TRBJ1-1; D is uncertain. CDR1 is SGHRS and CDR2 is YFSETQ in the germline V gene. V lost 4 bases and J 1 base, leaving 11 bases between the germline ends. This CDR3 has 14 amino acids.